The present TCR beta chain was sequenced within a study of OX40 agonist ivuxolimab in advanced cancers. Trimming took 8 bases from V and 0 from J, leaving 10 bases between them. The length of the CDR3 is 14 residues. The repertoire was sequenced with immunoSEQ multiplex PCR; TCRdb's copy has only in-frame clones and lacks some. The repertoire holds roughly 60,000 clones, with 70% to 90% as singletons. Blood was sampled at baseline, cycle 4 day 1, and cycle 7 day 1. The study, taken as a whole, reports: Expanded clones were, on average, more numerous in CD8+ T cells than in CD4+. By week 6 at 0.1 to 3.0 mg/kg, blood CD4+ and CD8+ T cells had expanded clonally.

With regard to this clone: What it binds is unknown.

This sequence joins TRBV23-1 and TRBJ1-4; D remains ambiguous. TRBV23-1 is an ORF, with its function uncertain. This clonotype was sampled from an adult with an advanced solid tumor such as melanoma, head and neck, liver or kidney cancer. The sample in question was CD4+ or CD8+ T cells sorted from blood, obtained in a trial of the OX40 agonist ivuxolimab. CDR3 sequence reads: CASPRSATNEKLFF. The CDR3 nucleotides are TGCGCCAGCCCCCGGAGTGCAACTAATGAAAAACTGTTTTTT.